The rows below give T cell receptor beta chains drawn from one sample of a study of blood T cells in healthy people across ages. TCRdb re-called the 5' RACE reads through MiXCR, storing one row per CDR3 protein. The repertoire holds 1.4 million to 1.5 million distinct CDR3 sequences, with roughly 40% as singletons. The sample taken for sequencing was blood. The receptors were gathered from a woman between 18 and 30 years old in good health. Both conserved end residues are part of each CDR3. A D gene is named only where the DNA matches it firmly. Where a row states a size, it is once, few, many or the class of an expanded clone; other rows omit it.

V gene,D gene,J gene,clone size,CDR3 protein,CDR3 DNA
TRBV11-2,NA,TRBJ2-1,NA,CASSVLPNEQFF,TGTGCCAGCAGCGTTCTCCCAAATGAGCAGTTCTTC
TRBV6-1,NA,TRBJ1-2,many,CASKRLYGYTF,TGTGCCAGCAAACGCCTCTATGGCTACACCTTC
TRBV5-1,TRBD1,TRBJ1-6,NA,CASSSGQGSFQSPLHF,TGCGCCAGCAGCTCTGGACAGGGCTCTTTCCAGTCACCCCTCCACTTT
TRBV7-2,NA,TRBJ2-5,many,CASSLPIIFQETQYF,TGTGCCAGCAGCTTGCCCATAATTTTCCAAGAGACCCAGTACTTC
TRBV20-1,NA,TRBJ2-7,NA,CSARDGHEQYF,TGCAGTGCTAGAGATGGACACGAGCAGTACTTC
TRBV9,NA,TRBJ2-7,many,CASSTSGFGSEEQYF,TGTGCCAGCAGCACCTCCGGGTTCGGAAGTGAGGAGCAGTACTTC
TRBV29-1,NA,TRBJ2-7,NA,CSVKQETYEQYF,TGCAGCGTAAAGCAGGAAACCTACGAGCAGTACTTC
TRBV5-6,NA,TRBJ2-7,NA,CASSLKAYSYEQYF,TGTGCCAGCAGCTTGAAGGCGTACTCCTACGAGCAGTACTTC
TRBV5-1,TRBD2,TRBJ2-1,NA,CASSLGLAGQWTMGGEQFF,TGCGCCAGCAGCTTGGGGCTAGCGGGGCAATGGACGATGGGGGGCGAGCAGTTCTTC
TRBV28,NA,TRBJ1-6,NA,CASRPGTLNNSPLHF,TGTGCCAGCAGGCCGGGGACCCTAAATAATTCACCCCTCCACTTT
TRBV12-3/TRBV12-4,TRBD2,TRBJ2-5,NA,CASSSPSGGLETQYF,TGTGCCAGCAGTTCCCCTAGCGGGGGCCTGGAGACCCAGTACTTC
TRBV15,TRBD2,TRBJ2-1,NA,CATSLRTSGDNEQFF,TGTGCCACCAGCCTTAGGACTAGCGGAGACAATGAGCAGTTCTTC
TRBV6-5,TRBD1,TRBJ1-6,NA,CASSYSSDRDNSPLHF,TGTGCCAGCAGTTACTCATCGGACAGGGATAATTCACCCCTCCACTTT
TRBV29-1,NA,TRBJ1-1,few,CSVDGGGEAFF,TGCAGCGTTGATGGGGGCGGTGAAGCTTTCTTT
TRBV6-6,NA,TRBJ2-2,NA,CASSYGGIPNTGELFF,TGTGCCAGCAGTTACGGAGGGATTCCGAACACCGGGGAGCTGTTTTTT
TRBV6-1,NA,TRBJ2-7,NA,CASLGGAHPYYNEQYF,TGTGCCAGCTTGGGGGGGGCGCACCCTTACTACAATGAGCAGTACTTC
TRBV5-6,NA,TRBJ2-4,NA,CASSLASWVAKNIQYF,TGTGCCAGCAGCTTGGCGTCCTGGGTAGCCAAAAACATTCAGTACTTC
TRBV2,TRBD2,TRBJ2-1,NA,CASAGLAGGDEQFF,TGTGCCAGCGCGGGACTAGCGGGGGGAGATGAGCAGTTCTTC
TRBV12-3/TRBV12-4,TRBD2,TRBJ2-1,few,CASRTGTSGINEQFF,TGTGCCAGCAGGACCGGGACTAGCGGGATCAATGAGCAGTTCTTC
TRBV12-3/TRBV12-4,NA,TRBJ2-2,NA,CASIPQGGNTGELFF,TGTGCCAGCATCCCTCAGGGGGGGAACACCGGGGAGTTGTTTTTT
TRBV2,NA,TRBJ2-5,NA,CASHSGRGGETQYF,TGTGCCAGTCACTCCGGGCGAGGGGGAGAGACCCAGTACTTC
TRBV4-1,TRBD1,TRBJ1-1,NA,CASSPGQGLNTEAFF,TGCGCCAGCAGCCCAGGACAGGGGTTGAACACTGAAGCTTTCTTT
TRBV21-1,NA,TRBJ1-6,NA,CASSNRPSVVGNSPLHF,TGTGCCAGCAGCAATAGGCCGTCTGTGGTGGGAAATTCACCCCTCCACTTT
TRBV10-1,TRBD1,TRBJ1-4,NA,CASSPGTGGFEKLFF,TGCGCCAGCAGTCCCGGGACAGGGGGCTTCGAAAAACTGTTTTTT
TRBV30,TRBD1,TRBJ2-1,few,CAWSTQDRGRKFF,TGTGCCTGGAGTACGCAGGACAGGGGGCGCAAGTTCTTC
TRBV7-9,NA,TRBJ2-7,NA,CASSLGSGSREQYF,TGTGCCAGCAGCTTAGGGTCGGGGTCAAGGGAGCAGTACTTC
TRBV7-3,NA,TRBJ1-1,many,CASSSSGNTEAFF,TGTGCCAGCAGCTCATCAGGGAACACTGAAGCTTTCTTT
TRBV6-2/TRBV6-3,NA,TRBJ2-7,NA,CAGSFRGGGSYEQYF,TGTGCCGGCAGTTTCAGGGGAGGTGGCTCCTACGAGCAGTACTTC
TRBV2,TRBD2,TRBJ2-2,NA,CASSSGRGTGELFF,TGTGCCAGCAGTAGCGGGAGAGGCACCGGGGAGCTGTTTTTT
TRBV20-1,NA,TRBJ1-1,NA,CSARERQTMNTEAFF,TGCAGTGCTAGAGAGCGACAGACCATGAACACTGAAGCTTTCTTT